This T cell receptor (beta chain) was recovered during a study of blood T cell repertoires in COVID-19. On the study more broadly: The cDNA or gDNA used as material had been derived from T cells, B-cell-depleted T cells, or PBMCs.

The protocol was immunoSEQ multiplex PCR, while the TCRdb copy is restricted to in-frame clones and leaves out a portion. This repertoire shows about 200,000 clones, roughly 90% found once; its top ten account for 2% to 2.5%. The sequenced sample consisted of PBMCs or T cells enriched from blood (not recorded which). This sequence was found in a woman in her thirties who had recovered from COVID-19.

The CDR3 loop reads CASRNYRRGNYGYTF. CDR3 bases: TGTGCCAGCAGGAACTATCGTCGGGGGAACTATGGCTACACCTTC. The chain couples TRBV3-1 (or the pseudogene TRBV3-2) to TRBJ1-2, with a weak D call TRBD1 (5 bases). This CDR3 has 15 residues. Germline V gives CDR1 LGHDT, CDR2 YNNKEL (reference sequence). V was trimmed by 6 bases and J by 2 bases, leaving 16 bases between them.